One and the same sample provided the 5 T cell receptor beta chains below, sequenced in a study of glioma-infiltrating T cells after dendritic cell vaccination. This sample's time point: after dendritic cell vaccination, including at tumor progression/relapse. The method was immunoSEQ multiplex PCR; TCRdb's version includes in-frame clones alone and lacks a portion of them. The sample carries 100,000 or so clones, around 91% recorded once. This sample comprised blood, obtained after dendritic cell vaccination. The source of these receptors is a human donor with glioblastoma.

V gene TRBV14 combines with J gene TRBJ2-3; maybe TRBD1 (6 bases). Looked up from germline, CDR1 is SGHDN and CDR2 is FVKESK. V lost 1 base, J lost 0 bases, and 8 bases lay in between. The CDR3 spans 15 residues. CDR3 nucleotide sequence: TGTGCCAGCAGCCAAGTTGGGGGCAGCACAGATACGCAGTATTTT. As protein: CASSQVGGSTDTQYF. The full variable domain, rest sourced from reference TRBV14 and TRBJ2-3, is EAGVTQFPSHSVIEKGQTVTLRCDPISGHDNLYWYRRVMGKEIKFLLHFVKESKQDESGMPNNRFLAERTGGTYSTLKVQPAELEDSGVYFCASSQVGGSTDTQYFGPGTRLTVL.

This chain joins TRBV11-3 and TRBJ2-1, with 7 nucleotides matching TRBD2. CDR1 is SGHNT, CDR2 YENEEA, per germline. This CDR3 comprises 16 residues. V lost 5 bases and J lost 4; bases outside the gene matches: 11. The CDR3 DNA reads as TGTGCCAGCAGCCCCTTAGGGCTAGCGGTTTACAATGAGCAGTTCTTC. It encodes CASSPLGLAVYNEQFF.

The J gene is TRBJ2-7, the V gene TRBV6-6, with D tentatively TRBD2 (5 bases). CDR3 length: 14 residues. From germline, CDR1 is MNHNY and CDR2 SVGAGI (reference sequence). V gave up 6 bases and J gave up 6 bases, with 18 bases separating them. CDR3 region: CASRSGAGRSEQYF. The CDR3 DNA reads as TGTGCCAGCAGGAGCGGAGCTGGTCGGAGCGAGCAGTACTTC.

The genes are TRBV25-1 and TRBJ2-1; the match to TRBD2 covers 14 bases. With 2 bases clipped from V and 2 bases from J, the junction kept 5 bases outside the gene matches. CDR1 MGHDK and CDR2 SYGVNS come from the germline V gene. The CDR3 has 18 residues. As DNA, the CDR3 is TGTGCCAGCAGTGAACCCCGACTAGCGGGAGGGCCCTACAATGAGCAGTTCTTC. It specifies CASSEPRLAGGPYNEQFF.

The rearrangement links TRBV5-1 to TRBJ2-2; D is perhaps TRBD1 (6 bases). This CDR3 spans 18 amino acids. Germline assignment: CDR1 SGHRS and CDR2 YFSETQ. V was trimmed by 0 bases and J by 0 bases, leaving 15 bases between them. The CDR3 reads CASSLEGERTANTGELFF. For the CDR3, the DNA is TGCGCCAGCAGCTTGGAGGGGGAAAGGACAGCGAACACCGGGGAGCTGTTTTTT. The whole variable domain, remainder taken from reference TRBV5-1 and TRBJ2-2, is KAGVTQTPRYLIKTRGQQVTLSCSPISGHRSVSWYQQTPGQGLQFLFEYFSETQRNKGNFPGRFSGRQFSNSRSEMNVSTLELGDSALYLCASSLEGERTANTGELFFGEGSRLTVL.